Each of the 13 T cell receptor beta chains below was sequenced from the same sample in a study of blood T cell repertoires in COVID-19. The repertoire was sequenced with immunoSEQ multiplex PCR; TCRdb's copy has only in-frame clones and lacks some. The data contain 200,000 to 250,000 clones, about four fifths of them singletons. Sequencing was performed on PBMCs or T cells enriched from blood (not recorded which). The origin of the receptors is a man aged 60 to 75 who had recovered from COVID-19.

This chain's CDR3 is CASSYAVGETQYF. CDR3 in DNA: TGTGCCAGCAGTTACGCCGTCGGGGAGACCCAGTACTTC. The chain recombines TRBV6-5 with TRBJ2-5; no clear D. V was pared by 2 bases and J by 5 bases, with 9 bases between. CDR1 is MNHEY, CDR2 SVGAGI, per germline. This CDR3 contains 13 residues.

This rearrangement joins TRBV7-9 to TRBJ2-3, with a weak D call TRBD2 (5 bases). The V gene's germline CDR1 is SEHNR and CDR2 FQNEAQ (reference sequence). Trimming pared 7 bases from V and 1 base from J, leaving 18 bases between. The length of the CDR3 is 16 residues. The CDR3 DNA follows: TGTGCCAGCACCCCAGACGACTATCTGGGCACAGATACGCAGTATTTT. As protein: CASTPDDYLGTDTQYF.

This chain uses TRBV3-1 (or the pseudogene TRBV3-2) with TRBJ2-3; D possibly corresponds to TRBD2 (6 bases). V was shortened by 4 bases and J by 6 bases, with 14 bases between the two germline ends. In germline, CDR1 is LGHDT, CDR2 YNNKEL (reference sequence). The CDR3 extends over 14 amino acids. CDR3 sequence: CASSRSGGKDTQYF. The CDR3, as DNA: TGTGCCAGCAGCCGCAGCGGCGGGAAGGATACGCAGTATTTT.

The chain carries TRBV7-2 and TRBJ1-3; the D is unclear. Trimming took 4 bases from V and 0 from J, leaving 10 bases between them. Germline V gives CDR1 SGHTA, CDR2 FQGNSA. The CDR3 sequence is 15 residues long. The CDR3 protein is CASSSITFSGNTIYF. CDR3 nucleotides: TGTGCCAGCAGCTCCATTACTTTCTCTGGAAACACCATATATTTT.

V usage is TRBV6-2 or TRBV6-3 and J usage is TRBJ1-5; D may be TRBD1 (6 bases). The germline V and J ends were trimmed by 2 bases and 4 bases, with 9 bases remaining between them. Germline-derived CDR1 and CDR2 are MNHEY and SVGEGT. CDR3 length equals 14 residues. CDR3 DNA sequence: TGTGCCAGCAGTTACGGACAGAAAAATCAGCCCCAGCATTTT. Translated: CASSYGQKNQPQHF.

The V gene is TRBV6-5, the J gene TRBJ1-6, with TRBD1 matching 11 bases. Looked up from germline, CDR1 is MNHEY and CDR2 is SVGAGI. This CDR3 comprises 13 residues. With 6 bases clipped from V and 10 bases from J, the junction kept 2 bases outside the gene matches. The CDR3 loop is CASSRDRGSPLHF. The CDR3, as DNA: TGTGCCAGCAGCAGGGACAGGGGGTCACCCCTCCACTTT.

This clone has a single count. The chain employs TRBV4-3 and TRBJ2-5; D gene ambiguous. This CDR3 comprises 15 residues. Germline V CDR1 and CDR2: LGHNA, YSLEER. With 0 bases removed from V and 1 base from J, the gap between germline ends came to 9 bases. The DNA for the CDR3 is TGCGCCAGCAGCCAAGAATGGCGACTCCAAGAGACCCAGTACTTC. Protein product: CASSQEWRLQETQYF.

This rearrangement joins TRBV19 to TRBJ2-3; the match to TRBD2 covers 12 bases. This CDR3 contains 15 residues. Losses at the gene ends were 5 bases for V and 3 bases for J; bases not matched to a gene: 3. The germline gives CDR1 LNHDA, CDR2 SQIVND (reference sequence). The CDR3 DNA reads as TGTGCCAGTAGTCCTACTAGCGGGGGGACAGATACGCAGTATTTT. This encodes CASSPTSGGTDTQYF.

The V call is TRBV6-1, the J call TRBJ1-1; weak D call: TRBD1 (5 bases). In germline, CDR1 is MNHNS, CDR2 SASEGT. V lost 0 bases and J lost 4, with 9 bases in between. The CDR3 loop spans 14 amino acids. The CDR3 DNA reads TGTGCCAGCAGTGAAGCGCGGGGGGGCACTGAAGCTTTCTTT. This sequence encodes CASSEARGGTEAFF.

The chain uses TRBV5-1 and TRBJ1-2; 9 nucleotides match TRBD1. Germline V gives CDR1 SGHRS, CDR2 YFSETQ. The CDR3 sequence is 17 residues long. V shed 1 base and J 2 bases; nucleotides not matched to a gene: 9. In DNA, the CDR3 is TGCGCCAGCAGCTTGCAGGGACAGGGTTTCGGGAACTATGGCTACACCTTC. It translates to CASSLQGQGFGNYGYTF.

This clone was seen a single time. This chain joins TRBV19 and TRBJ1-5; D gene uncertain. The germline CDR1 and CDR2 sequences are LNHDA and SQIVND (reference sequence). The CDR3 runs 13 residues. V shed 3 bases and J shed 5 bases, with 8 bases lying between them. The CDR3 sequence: CASSIRVDQPQHF. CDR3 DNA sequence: TGTGCCAGTAGTATTCGGGTAGATCAGCCCCAGCATTTT. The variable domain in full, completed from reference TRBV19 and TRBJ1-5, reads DGGITQSPKYLFRKEGQNVTLSCEQNLNHDAMYWYRQDPGQGLRLIYYSQIVNDFQKGDIAEGYSVSREKKESFPLTVTSAQKNPTAFYLCASSIRVDQPQHFGDGTRLSIL.

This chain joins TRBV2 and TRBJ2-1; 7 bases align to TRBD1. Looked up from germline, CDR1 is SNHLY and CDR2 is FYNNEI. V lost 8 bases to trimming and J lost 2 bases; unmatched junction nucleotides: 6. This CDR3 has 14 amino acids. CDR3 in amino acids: CASGRDSPYNEQFF. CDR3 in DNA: TGTGCCAGCGGACGGGACAGTCCCTACAATGAGCAGTTCTTC.

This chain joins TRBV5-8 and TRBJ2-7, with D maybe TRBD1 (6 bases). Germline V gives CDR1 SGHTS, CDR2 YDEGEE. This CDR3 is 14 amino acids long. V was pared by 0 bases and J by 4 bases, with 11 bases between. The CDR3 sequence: CASSLVQGFYEQYF. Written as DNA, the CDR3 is TGTGCCAGCAGCTTGGTTCAGGGGTTTTACGAGCAGTACTTC.